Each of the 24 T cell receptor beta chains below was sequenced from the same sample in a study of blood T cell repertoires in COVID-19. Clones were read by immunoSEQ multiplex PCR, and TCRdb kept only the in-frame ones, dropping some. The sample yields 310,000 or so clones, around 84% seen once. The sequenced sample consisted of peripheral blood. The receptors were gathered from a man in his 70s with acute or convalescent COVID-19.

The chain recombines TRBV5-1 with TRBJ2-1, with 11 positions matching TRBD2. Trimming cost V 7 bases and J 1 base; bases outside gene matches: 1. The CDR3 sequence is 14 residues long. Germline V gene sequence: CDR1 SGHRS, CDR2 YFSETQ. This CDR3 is CASGTSGSYNEQFF. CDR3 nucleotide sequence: TGCGCCAGCGGGACTAGCGGTTCCTACAATGAGCAGTTCTTC.

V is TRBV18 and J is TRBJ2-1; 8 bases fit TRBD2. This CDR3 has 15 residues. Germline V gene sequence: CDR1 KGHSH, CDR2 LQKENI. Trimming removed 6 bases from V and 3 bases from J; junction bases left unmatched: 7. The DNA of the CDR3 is TGTGCCAGCTCCTCAGCGGGGGCGTTCTACAATGAGCAGTTCTTC. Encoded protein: CASSSAGAFYNEQFF.

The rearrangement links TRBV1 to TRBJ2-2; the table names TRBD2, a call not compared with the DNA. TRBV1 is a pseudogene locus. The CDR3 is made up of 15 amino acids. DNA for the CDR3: TGCACCAGCAGCCAGTCGGACTACTCGTCCGGGGAGCTGTTTTTT. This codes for CTSSQSDYSSGELFF.

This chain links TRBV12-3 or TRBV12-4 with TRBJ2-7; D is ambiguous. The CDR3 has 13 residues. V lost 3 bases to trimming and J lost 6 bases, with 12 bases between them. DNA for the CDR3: TGTGCCAGCAGTTTGTACGTGGGCCGCGAGCAGTACTTC. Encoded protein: CASSLYVGREQYF.

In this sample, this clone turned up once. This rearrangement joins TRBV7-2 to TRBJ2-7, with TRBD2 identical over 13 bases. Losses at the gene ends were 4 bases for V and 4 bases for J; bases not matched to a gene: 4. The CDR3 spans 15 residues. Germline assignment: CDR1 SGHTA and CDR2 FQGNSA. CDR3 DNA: TGTGCCAGCAGCTCTTGGACTAGCGGGAGTTACGAGCAGTACTTC. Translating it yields CASSSWTSGSYEQYF.

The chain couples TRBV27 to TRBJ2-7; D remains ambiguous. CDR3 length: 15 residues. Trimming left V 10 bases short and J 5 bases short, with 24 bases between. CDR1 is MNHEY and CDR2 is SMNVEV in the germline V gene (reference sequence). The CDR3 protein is CATNAGGPPKNEQYF. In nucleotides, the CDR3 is TGTGCCACCAACGCCGGCGGCCCCCCGAAGAACGAGCAGTACTTC.

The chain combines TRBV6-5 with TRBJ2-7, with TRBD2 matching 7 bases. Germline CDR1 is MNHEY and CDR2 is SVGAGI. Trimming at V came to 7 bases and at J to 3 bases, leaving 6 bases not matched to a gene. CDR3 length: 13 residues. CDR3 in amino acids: CASKGGTLYEQYF. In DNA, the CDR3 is TGTGCCAGCAAGGGAGGGACCCTCTACGAGCAGTACTTC.

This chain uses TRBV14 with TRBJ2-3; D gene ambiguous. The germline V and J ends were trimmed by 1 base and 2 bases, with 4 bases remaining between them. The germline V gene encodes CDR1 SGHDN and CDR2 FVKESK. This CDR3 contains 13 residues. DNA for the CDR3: TGTGCCAGCAGCCAAGGTAACACAGATACGCAGTATTTT. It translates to CASSQGNTDTQYF. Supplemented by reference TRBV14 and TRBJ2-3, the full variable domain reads EAGVTQFPSHSVIEKGQTVTLRCDPISGHDNLYWYRRVMGKEIKFLLHFVKESKQDESGMPNNRFLAERTGGTYSTLKVQPAELEDSGVYFCASSQGNTDTQYFGPGTRLTVL.

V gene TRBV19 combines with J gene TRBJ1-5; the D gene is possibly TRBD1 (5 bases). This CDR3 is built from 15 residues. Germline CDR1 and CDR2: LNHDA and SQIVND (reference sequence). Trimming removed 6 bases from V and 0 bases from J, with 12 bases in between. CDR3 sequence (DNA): TGTGCCAGTAGGACGACAGCTTATAGCAATCAGCCCCAGCATTTT. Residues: CASRTTAYSNQPQHF.

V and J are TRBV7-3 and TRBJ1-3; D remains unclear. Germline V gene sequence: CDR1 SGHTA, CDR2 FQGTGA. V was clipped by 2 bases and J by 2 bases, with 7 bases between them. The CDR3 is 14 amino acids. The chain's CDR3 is CASSLVPPGNTIYF. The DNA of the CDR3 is TGTGCCAGCAGCTTAGTTCCTCCTGGAAACACCATATATTTT. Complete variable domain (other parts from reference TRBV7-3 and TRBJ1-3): GAGVSQTPSNKVTEKGKYVELRCDPISGHTALYWYRQSLGQGPEFLIYFQGTGAADDSGLPNDRFFAVRPEGSVSTLKIQRTERGDSAVYLCASSLVPPGNTIYFGEGSWLTVV.

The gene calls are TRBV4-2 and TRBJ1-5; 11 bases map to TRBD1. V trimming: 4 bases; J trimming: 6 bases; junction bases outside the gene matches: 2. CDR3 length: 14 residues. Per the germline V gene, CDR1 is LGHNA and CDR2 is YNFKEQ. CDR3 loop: CASSRGTGGQPQHF. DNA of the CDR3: TGTGCCAGCAGCCGAGGGACAGGGGGTCAGCCCCAGCATTTT.

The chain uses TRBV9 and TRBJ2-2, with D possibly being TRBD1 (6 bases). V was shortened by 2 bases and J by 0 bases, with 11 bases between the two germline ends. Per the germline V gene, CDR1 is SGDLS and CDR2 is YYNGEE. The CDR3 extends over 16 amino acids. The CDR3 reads CASSVSGTPNTGELFF. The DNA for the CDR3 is TGTGCCAGCAGCGTTTCCGGGACACCGAACACCGGGGAGCTGTTTTTT.

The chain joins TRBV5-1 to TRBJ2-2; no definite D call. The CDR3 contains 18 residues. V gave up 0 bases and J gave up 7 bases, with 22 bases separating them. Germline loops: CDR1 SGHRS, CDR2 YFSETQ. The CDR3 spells CASSLAVATPPLGGELFF. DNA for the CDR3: TGCGCCAGCAGCTTGGCCGTGGCGACTCCCCCTTTAGGCGGGGAGCTGTTTTTT. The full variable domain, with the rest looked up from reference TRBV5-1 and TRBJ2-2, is KAGVTQTPRYLIKTRGQQVTLSCSPISGHRSVSWYQQTPGQGLQFLFEYFSETQRNKGNFPGRFSGRQFSNSRSEMNVSTLELGDSALYLCASSLAVATPPLGGELFFGEGSRLTVL.

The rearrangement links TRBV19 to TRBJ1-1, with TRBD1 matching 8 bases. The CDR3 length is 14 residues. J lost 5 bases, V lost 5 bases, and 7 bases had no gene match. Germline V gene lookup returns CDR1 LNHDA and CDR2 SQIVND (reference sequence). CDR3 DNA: TGTGCCAGTAGTGGGGGACAGGCGGGAACTGAAGCTTTCTTT. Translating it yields CASSGGQAGTEAFF.

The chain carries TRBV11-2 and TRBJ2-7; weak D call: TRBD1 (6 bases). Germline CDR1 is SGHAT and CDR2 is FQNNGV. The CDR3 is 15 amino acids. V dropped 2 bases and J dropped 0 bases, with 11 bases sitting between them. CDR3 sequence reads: CASSLNRVASYEQYF. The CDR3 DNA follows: TGTGCCAGCAGCTTAAACAGGGTGGCCTCCTACGAGCAGTACTTC.

CDR3 coding DNA: TGTGCCAGCAGCAAAGTGCCGACAGGGGAGCCTGAAGCTTTCTTT. Its translation: CASSKVPTGEPEAFF. The chain uses TRBV21-1 and TRBJ1-1; the table's D call of TRBD1 was not tested on the DNA. TRBV21-1 corresponds to a pseudogene. The CDR3 runs to 15 residues.

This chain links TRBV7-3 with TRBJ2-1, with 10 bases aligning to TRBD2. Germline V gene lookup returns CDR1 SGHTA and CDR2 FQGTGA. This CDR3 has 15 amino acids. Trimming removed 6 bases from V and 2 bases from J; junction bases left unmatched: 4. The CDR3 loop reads CASSMSGGAYNEQFF. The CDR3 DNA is TGTGCCAGCAGTATGAGCGGGGGGGCCTACAATGAGCAGTTCTTC.

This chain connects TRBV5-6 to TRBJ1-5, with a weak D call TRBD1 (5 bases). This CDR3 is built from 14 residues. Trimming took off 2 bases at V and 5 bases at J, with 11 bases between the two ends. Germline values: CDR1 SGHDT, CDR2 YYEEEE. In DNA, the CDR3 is TGTGCCAGCAGCTTACGGGGGAGCGATCAGCCCCAGCATTTT. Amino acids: CASSLRGSDQPQHF.

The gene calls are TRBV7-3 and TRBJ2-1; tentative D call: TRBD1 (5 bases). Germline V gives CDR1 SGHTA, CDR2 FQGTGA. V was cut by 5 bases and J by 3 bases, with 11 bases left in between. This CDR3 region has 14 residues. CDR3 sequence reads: CASSPRAIYNEQFF. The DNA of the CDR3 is TGTGCCAGCAGCCCCAGGGCCATCTACAATGAGCAGTTCTTC.

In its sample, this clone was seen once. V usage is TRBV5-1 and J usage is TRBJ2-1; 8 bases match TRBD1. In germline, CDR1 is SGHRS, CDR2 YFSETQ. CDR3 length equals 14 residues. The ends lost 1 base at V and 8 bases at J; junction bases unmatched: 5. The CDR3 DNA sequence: TGCGCCAGCAGCTTGTACGACAGGGGATATGAGCAGTTCTTC. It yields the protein CASSLYDRGYEQFF. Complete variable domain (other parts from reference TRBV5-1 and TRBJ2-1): KAGVTQTPRYLIKTRGQQVTLSCSPISGHRSVSWYQQTPGQGLQFLFEYFSETQRNKGNFPGRFSGRQFSNSRSEMNVSTLELGDSALYLCASSLYDRGYEQFFGPGTRLTVL.

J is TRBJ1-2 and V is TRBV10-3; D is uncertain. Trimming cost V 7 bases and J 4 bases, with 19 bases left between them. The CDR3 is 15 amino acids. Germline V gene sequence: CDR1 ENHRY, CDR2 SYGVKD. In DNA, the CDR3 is TGTGCCATCAAAGATTCTGGAGGAGCCCTCTATGGCTACACCTTC. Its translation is CAIKDSGGALYGYTF.

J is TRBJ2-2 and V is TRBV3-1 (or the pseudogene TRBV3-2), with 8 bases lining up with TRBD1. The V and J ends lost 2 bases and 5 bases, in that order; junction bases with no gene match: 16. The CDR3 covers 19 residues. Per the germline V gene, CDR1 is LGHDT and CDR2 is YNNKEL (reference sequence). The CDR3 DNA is TGTGCCAGCAGCCAACCCCCGGGGAGGCAGGGGGCGATGACCGGGGAGCTGTTTTTT. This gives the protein CASSQPPGRQGAMTGELFF.

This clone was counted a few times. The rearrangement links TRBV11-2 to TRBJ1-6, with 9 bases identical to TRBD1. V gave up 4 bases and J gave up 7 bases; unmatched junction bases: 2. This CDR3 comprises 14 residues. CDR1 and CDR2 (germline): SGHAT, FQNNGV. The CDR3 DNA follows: TGTGCCAGCAGCTACGGACAGGGGAATTCACCCCTCCACTTT. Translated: CASSYGQGNSPLHF.

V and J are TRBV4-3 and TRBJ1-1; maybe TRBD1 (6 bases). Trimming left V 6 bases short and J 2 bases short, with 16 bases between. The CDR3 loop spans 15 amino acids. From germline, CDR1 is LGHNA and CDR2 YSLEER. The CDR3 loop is CASSPNYRDNTEAFF. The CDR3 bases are TGCGCCAGCAGTCCTAACTACAGGGATAACACTGAAGCTTTCTTT.